This T cell receptor (beta chain) was identified in a study of liver allograft versus peripheral blood T cells. Study summary: Transplanted livers held T cell receptor repertoires, and these were compared with repertoires in recipients' peripheral blood. Whole-study results and caveats: Liver allograft repertoires of T cell receptors reportedly diverged from peripheral blood repertoires.

Germline lookup yields CDR1 SGHRS and CDR2 YFSETQ. V was pared by 3 bases and J by 6 bases, with 7 bases of the junction left unmatched. The CDR3 runs 15 residues. As to this clonotype: Antigen unknown.

TCRdb re-called the reads through MiXCR, storing one row per CDR3 protein. The top ten clones hold approximately 2% of a sample with several thousand distinct CDR3 sequences, around 15% of them seen once. The rearrangement links TRBV5-1 to TRBJ2-2; 8 bases are a match to TRBD2. The TCR originated in a human patient who had a liver transplant. Some T cells may be graft donor cells. For the CDR3, the DNA is TGCGCCAGCAGCTCACGGGGGGGCCTCGCCGGGGAGCTGTTTTTT. Amino acids: CASSSRGGLAGELFF.